Listed below are T cell receptor beta chains from one sample, sequenced in a study of cytomegalovirus exposure and HLA in healthy donors. Produced via immunoSEQ multiplex PCR; TCRdb's table is partial and in-frame only. The table has 99,000 or so clones, nearly 15% seen once. The sample was PBMCs. The receptors were gathered from a female donor in good health and CMV-seronegative. CDR3s leave out the opening cysteine and the closing phenylalanine or tryptophan. D genes are given only for firm matches.

j_call d_call v_call cdr3_aa
TRBJ2-5 TRBD2 TRBV28 ASSLRSGEETQY
TRBJ2-1 TRBD2 TRBV4-3 ASSQDRGGTSHNEQF
TRBJ2-2 - TRBV18 ASSPRGSGELF
TRBJ1-1 - TRBV5-6 ASSLYEGAEAF
TRBJ2-1 - TRBV19 ASSIDLNEQF
TRBJ2-5 - TRBV4-3 ASSQDTGGGETQY
TRBJ2-7 TRBD1 TRBV30 AWSGDRVGYYEQY
TRBJ1-4 TRBD1 TRBV4-1 ASSSRQGATNEKLF
TRBJ1-1 - TRBV6-5 ASNAGIMNTEAF
TRBJ1-6 - TRBV30 AWSVGGPRNSPLH
TRBJ2-1 - TRBV29-1 SGGDVGSYNEQF
TRBJ2-1 - TRBV27 ASSLSLAQWV
TRBJ2-7 TRBD1 TRBV6-1 ASSEETGLSYEQY
TRBJ1-2 - TRBV4-1 ASSQDGGTDYGYT
TRBJ2-7 TRBD1 TRBV2 ASSRDRAYEQY
TRBJ2-5 - TRBV11-2 ASSSTGEETQY
TRBJ1-3 - TRBV6-5 ASSDGSGNTIY
TRBJ2-7 - TRBV6-5 ASSYSSPGSYEQY
TRBJ2-7 TRBD1 TRBV30 AWSTGTGSVEQY
TRBJ1-1 - TRBV9 ASSGGGPLNTEAF
TRBJ2-7 - TRBV4-3 ASSQDQNGGPFYEQY
TRBJ2-5 TRBD2 TRBV5-1 ASSLSWREGPGETQY
TRBJ2-7 TRBD2 TRBV28 ASSRAGGPAVEQY
TRBJ2-7 - TRBV29-1 SVVTATAYEQY
TRBJ1-6 - TRBV11-2 ASSSQSQTYNSPLH
TRBJ2-1 - TRBV9 ASSDPFSLEQF
TRBJ2-1 TRBD2 TRBV9 ASSVEGLVVDEQF
TRBJ1-2 TRBD1 TRBV4-1 ASSQRGQGVAYGYT